A selection of T cell receptor beta chains follows, all from one sample in a study of T cells in Graves' hyperthyroidism and ophthalmopathy. Using its own MiXCR run on the multiplex PCR reads, TCRdb lists one record per CDR3 protein. Of about 250,000 distinct CDR3 sequences in the sample, about 20% were seen once. The material sequenced was blood. The receptors derive from a man aged 25-45 years with Graves' ophthalmopathy. The CDR3 runs from the conserved cysteine through the conserved F or W. A D gene is named only where the DNA matches it firmly. Size is stated for part of the rows, as once, few or many counts, or as a class when the clone is expanded.

j_call d_call clone_size v_call cdr3_aa cdr3_nt
TRBJ2-7 NA many TRBV12-3/TRBV12-4 CASSLGFAYEQYF TGTGCCAGCAGTTTAGGATTCGCCTACGAGCAGTACTTC
TRBJ2-3 TRBD2 few TRBV7-3 CASSGRAGDTQYF TGTGCCAGTAGCGGGAGGGCCGGTGATACGCAGTATTTT
TRBJ2-3 TRBD2 few TRBV7-8 CASSLRGGGRGDTQYF TGTGCCAGCAGCCTCCGGGGGGGCGGGAGAGGAGATACGCAGTATTTT
TRBJ2-7 NA NA TRBV10-1 CASSERNGFEQYF TGCGCCAGCAGTGAGAGGAACGGTTTCGAGCAGTACTTC
TRBJ2-3 TRBD2 many TRBV7-8 CASSLRAGVKTDTQYF TGTGCCAGCAGCCTCCGAGCGGGAGTGAAAACAGATACGCAGTATTTT
TRBJ2-1 TRBD2 NA TRBV15 CATSRELAGRNEQFF TGTGCCACCAGCAGGGAACTAGCGGGAAGAAATGAGCAGTTCTTC
TRBJ2-2 TRBD2 NA TRBV5-1 CASGTSEDTGELFF TGCGCCAGCGGGACTAGCGAAGACACCGGGGAGCTGTTTTTT
TRBJ2-6 TRBD1 once TRBV19 CASSTQKGQGLTF TGTGCCAGTAGTACACAGAAGGGACAGGGTCTGACTTTC
TRBJ2-1 NA NA TRBV5-4 CASSFGTSSSYNEQFF TGTGCCAGCAGCTTTGGGACTTCAAGCTCCTACAATGAGCAGTTCTTC
TRBJ2-2 NA once TRBV5-1 CASSFREAGELFF TGCGCCAGCAGCTTCAGGGAAGCCGGGGAGCTGTTTTTT
TRBJ1-1 NA NA TRBV12-3/TRBV12-4 CASSLRAANTEAFF TGTGCCAGCAGTTTAAGGGCGGCGAACACTGAAGCTTTCTTT
TRBJ1-1 NA many TRBV29-1 CSVQNMNTEAFF TGCAGCGTTCAGAATATGAACACTGAAGCTTTCTTT
TRBJ2-1 TRBD2 NA TRBV7-3 CASSFDGAGDYNEQFF TGTGCCAGCAGCTTCGACGGGGCGGGAGACTACAATGAGCAGTTCTTC
TRBJ2-2 TRBD1 NA TRBV29-1 CSLERGDRGLYTGELFF TGCAGCCTCGAGAGGGGGGACAGGGGACTCTACACCGGGGAGCTGTTTTTT
TRBJ2-7 NA NA TRBV7-8 CASSSMSSYEQYF TGTGCCAGCAGCTCGATGAGCTCCTACGAGCAGTACTTC
TRBJ1-1 NA few TRBV2 CASPKDRINTEAFF TGTGCCAGCCCCAAGGACAGAATTAACACTGAAGCTTTCTTT
TRBJ1-2 NA many TRBV29-1 CSVGVRANYGYTF TGCAGCGTTGGGGTCAGAGCTAACTATGGCTACACCTTC
TRBJ2-5 NA many TRBV7-2 CASSPGFETQYF TGTGCCAGCAGCCCGGGATTTGAGACCCAGTACTTC
TRBJ2-7 NA many TRBV28 CASLGTPDFYEQYF TGTGCCAGCTTAGGGACTCCGGATTTCTACGAGCAGTACTTC
TRBJ2-2 NA NA TRBV6-1 CASSEVVGRGTGELFF TGTGCCAGCAGTGAAGTGGTGGGAAGGGGCACCGGGGAGCTGTTTTTT
TRBJ1-4 TRBD1 NA TRBV9 CASSARQGANEKLFF TGTGCCAGCAGCGCTAGACAGGGGGCTAATGAAAAACTGTTTTTT
TRBJ2-5 TRBD2 NA TRBV28 CASSRGGRGQYF TGTGCCAGCAGCCGGGGTGGGAGGGGCCAGTACTTC
TRBJ2-6 NA NA TRBV20-1 CSARDEGSGANVLTF TGCAGTGCTAGGGACGAAGGGTCTGGGGCCAACGTCCTGACTTTC
TRBJ1-1 NA many TRBV2 CASSDKGLMNTEAFF TGTGCCAGCAGTGATAAGGGACTGATGAACACTGAAGCTTTCTTT
TRBJ1-4 TRBD1 NA TRBV3-1 CASSPRDRVNEKLFF TGTGCCAGCAGCCCTAGGGACAGGGTTAATGAAAAACTGTTTTTT
TRBJ2-7 NA many TRBV11-2 CASSPSAMVYEQYF TGTGCCAGCAGTCCATCCGCCATGGTCTACGAGCAGTACTTC
TRBJ2-3 NA many TRBV20-1 CSARQNPGDTQYF TGCAGTGCTAGACAAAACCCGGGAGATACGCAGTATTTT
TRBJ2-1 NA few TRBV7-6 CASSLGGGPNYNEQFF TGTGCCAGCAGCTTAGGTGGGGGACCCAACTACAATGAGCAGTTCTTC
TRBJ1-3 NA few TRBV7-9 CASSAPLGSGRPQLSSGNTIYF TGTGCCAGCAGCGCCCCCCTAGGGTCTGGAAGACCACAGCTCTCCTCTGGAAACACCATATATTTT
TRBJ2-5 NA NA TRBV30 CASEAAGETQYF TGTGCCTCAGAAGCGGCCGGAGAGACCCAGTACTTC
TRBJ1-2 NA few TRBV9 CASSSQRMGNYGYTF TGTGCCAGCAGCTCCCAACGCATGGGAAACTATGGCTACACCTTC
TRBJ1-2 NA NA TRBV5-1 CASSLTQGAYGYTF TGCGCCAGCAGCCTAACACAGGGAGCCTATGGCTACACCTTC
TRBJ2-3 TRBD2 NA TRBV5-1 CASSPKRERGTSTDTQYF TGCGCCAGCAGCCCCAAGCGGGAGAGAGGGACTAGCACAGATACGCAGTATTTT
TRBJ1-1 NA many TRBV12-3/TRBV12-4 CASRRTRTNTEAFF TGTGCCAGCAGAAGGACGAGAACGAACACTGAAGCTTTCTTT
TRBJ2-7 TRBD1 few TRBV28 CAIPPLRGQGRSGSYGQCF TGTGCCATCCCACCCCTACGGGGACAGGGAAGATCGGGATCCTACGGGCAGTGCTTC
TRBJ2-1 TRBD2 many TRBV11-2 CASSLDGLAGAGEQFF TGTGCCAGCAGCTTAGATGGACTAGCGGGAGCGGGTGAGCAGTTCTTC
TRBJ2-5 TRBD1 many TRBV6-1 CASSAVGQGARGETQYF TGTGCCAGCAGTGCCGTGGGACAGGGGGCGAGGGGAGAGACCCAGTACTTC
TRBJ2-7 TRBD2 NA TRBV20-1 CSASTTSGRAYEQYF TGCAGTGCTTCCACGACTAGCGGGAGGGCCTACGAGCAGTACTTC
TRBJ2-7 TRBD2 NA TRBV19 CASRPTSGSVYEQYF TGTGCCAGTAGGCCGACTAGCGGGAGCGTCTACGAGCAGTACTTC
TRBJ2-5 NA few TRBV6-1 CATIQGGETQYF TGTGCTACTATACAGGGTGGAGAGACCCAGTACTTC
TRBJ2-7 NA NA TRBV20-1 CSASPRSSYEQYF TGCAGTGCGAGCCCCAGGAGCTCCTACGAGCAGTACTTC
TRBJ1-5 TRBD1 few TRBV6-1 CASSGMDRAGNQPQHF TGTGCCAGCAGTGGAATGGACAGGGCTGGCAATCAGCCCCAGCATTTT
TRBJ2-1 TRBD2 NA TRBV18 CASSPEAGDSSYNEQFF TGTGCCAGCTCACCAGAGGCGGGAGATAGCTCCTACAATGAGCAGTTCTTC
TRBJ1-3 TRBD1 NA TRBV12-3/TRBV12-4 CASSFPGTGGTSSGNTIYF TGTGCCAGCAGTTTCCCCGGGACAGGGGGCACCTCCTCTGGAAACACCATATATTTT
TRBJ2-7 NA NA TRBV5-1 CASSPAGQGSDEQYF TGCGCCAGCAGCCCAGCAGGGCAGGGAAGCGACGAGCAGTACTTC
TRBJ1-3 NA few TRBV2 CASSDSGSGNTIYF TGTGCCAGCAGTGACAGTGGCTCTGGAAACACCATATATTTT
TRBJ2-3 TRBD1 few TRBV29-1 CSVEEAGTASTDTQYF TGCAGCGTTGAAGAGGCCGGGACAGCCTCCACAGATACGCAGTATTTT
TRBJ2-2 NA few TRBV12-3/TRBV12-4 CASSPRLGNTGELFF TGTGCCAGCAGTCCCCGACTAGGAAACACCGGGGAGCTGTTTTTT
TRBJ1-5 NA many TRBV12-3/TRBV12-4 CASSLGVGSNQPQHF TGTGCCAGCAGTTTAGGGGTAGGGAGCAATCAGCCCCAGCATTTT
TRBJ2-3 TRBD2 NA TRBV10-1 CASSTGLADTDTQYF TGCGCCAGCAGCACGGGACTAGCGGACACAGATACGCAGTATTTT
TRBJ1-5 NA NA TRBV27 CASSRGHGNQPQHF TGTGCCAGCAGCAGGGGCCATGGCAATCAGCCCCAGCATTTT
TRBJ2-5 NA NA TRBV3-1 CASKRQGLETQYF TGTGCCAGCAAGCGGCAGGGTCTAGAGACCCAGTACTTC
TRBJ2-4 TRBD1 NA TRBV24-1 CATSDPRTGKNIQYF TGTGCCACCAGTGATCCACGGACAGGTAAAAACATTCAGTACTTC
TRBJ1-1 NA NA TRBV7-3 CASSLEGGTTEAFF TGTGCCAGCAGCTTAGAAGGGGGTACGACTGAAGCTTTCTTT
TRBJ1-6 NA many TRBV28 CATGPGSGRSPLHF TGTGCCACAGGGCCCGGGTCCGGTCGGTCACCCCTCCACTTT